One sample yielded the 15 T cell receptor beta chains listed below, sequenced in a study of T cells in Graves' hyperthyroidism and ophthalmopathy. Using RNA transcripts as the source, TCR beta CDR3 regions were amplified. Researchers ran a first-round RT-PCR on the TCR CDR3 using the HTBI primer set. One entry per CDR3 protein results from TCRdb running MiXCR on the multiplex PCR reads. The data show around 690,000 distinct CDR3 sequences, 17% seen once. The material sequenced was blood. The receptor set was obtained from a man aged 45-65 years with Graves' hyperthyroidism.

With regard to this clonotype: Being one base from a much bigger clone, this may be a read error. The V gene is TRBV19, the J gene TRBJ1-1; 8 nucleotides match TRBD1. Germline V gives CDR1 LNHDA, CDR2 SQIVND (reference sequence). V shed 4 bases and J 1 base; nucleotides not matched to a gene: 5. The CDR3 runs to 15 residues. CDR3 coding DNA: TGTGCCAGTAGTAATCCGGGACAGGCGAACACTGAAGCTTTCTTT. Translated, it gives CASSNPGQANTEAFF.

This clonotype was seen only a few times. J is TRBJ2-3 and V is TRBV19, with 8 bases lining up with TRBD2. CDR3 size: 17 residues. From germline, CDR1 is LNHDA and CDR2 SQIVND (reference sequence). J gave up 2 bases and V 5 bases, and 12 bases lay outside the gene matches. The CDR3 sequence: CASSDIILSGTTDTQYF. The CDR3 DNA reads as TGTGCCAGTAGTGACATCATTCTTAGCGGGACCACAGATACGCAGTATTTT. The full variable domain, its missing parts supplied by reference TRBV19 and TRBJ2-3, is DGGITQSPKYLFRKEGQNVTLSCEQNLNHDAMYWYRQDPGQGLRLIYYSQIVNDFQKGDIAEGYSVSREKKESFPLTVTSAQKNPTAFYLCASSDIILSGTTDTQYFGPGTRLTVL.

This chain links TRBV24-1 with TRBJ2-7; tentatively, D is TRBD1 (6 bases). The CDR3 totals 14 residues. Trimming left V 3 bases short and J 7 bases short, with 15 bases between. Germline-derived CDR1 and CDR2 are KGHDR and SFDVKD. The CDR3 spells CATSDGDNLGEQYF. The CDR3 DNA follows: TGTGCCACCAGTGATGGGGACAATTTGGGGGAGCAGTACTTC.

Of note for this clonotype: The junction departs from the called germline gene at one end, perhaps through a read error. V gene TRBV28 combines with J gene TRBJ1-4, with TRBD1 matching 10 bases. The CDR3 consists of 10 residues. Germline V lookup: CDR1 MDHEN, CDR2 SYDVKM. The chain's CDR3 is CGTGVEKLFF. The CDR3, as DNA: TGCGGGACAGGGGTTGAAAAACTGTTTTTT.

This clonotype has a count of ten or more. The V call is TRBV11-2, the J call TRBJ2-3, with D perhaps TRBD2 (5 bases). Looked up from germline, CDR1 is SGHAT and CDR2 is FQNNGV. V was trimmed by 7 bases and J by 6 bases, leaving 8 bases between them. This CDR3 spans 11 amino acids. The CDR3 coding sequence is TGTGCCAGCACCCTAGCTGATACGCAGTATTTT. It encodes CASTLADTQYF.

On this clonotype: One junction end disagrees with the germline gene, perhaps due to a read error. The rearrangement links TRBV18 to TRBJ1-1; the D gene is possibly TRBD1 (6 bases). CDR1 is KGHSH and CDR2 is LQKENI in the germline V gene. The CDR3 has 13 amino acids. For the CDR3, the DNA is TGTGCCCGCTCACGAGGTAACAGGGATAGAGCTTTCTTT. It yields the protein CARSRGNRDRAFF. Full variable domain (missing parts from reference TRBV18 and TRBJ1-1): NAGVMQNPRHLVRRRGQEARLRCSPMKGHSHVYWYRQLPEEGLKFMVYLQKENIIDESGMPKERFSAEFPKEGPSILRIQQVVRGDSAAYFCARSRGNRDRAFFGQGTRLTVV.

In this sample, this clonotype turned up a few times. The chain joins TRBV24-1 to TRBJ2-3; D is perhaps TRBD2 (5 bases). The CDR3 spans 14 residues. Trimming removed 7 bases at V and 0 bases at J, with 10 bases between. Germline CDR1 KGHDR, CDR2 SFDVKD. The CDR3 coding sequence is TGTGCCACCAGCAGGACTCCTAGCACAGATACGCAGTATTTT. It yields the protein CATSRTPSTDTQYF.

The chain links TRBV7-2 to TRBJ2-1; 10 positions agree with TRBD2. The CDR3 is 17 amino acids. The trim removed 4 bases at V and 10 bases at J, leaving 16 bases unmatched. CDR1 and CDR2 from the germline V gene are SGHTA and FQGNSA. The CDR3 nucleotides read TGTGCCAGCAGCTCCCTAGCGGGAGTATTAGTTGGACCCGAGCAGTTCTTC. This sequence encodes CASSSLAGVLVGPEQFF.

This clonotype was counted a few times. This chain uses TRBV3-1 with TRBJ2-3; D remains unclear. Germline CDR1 is LGHDT and CDR2 is YNNKEL (reference sequence). V dropped 0 bases and J dropped 4 bases, with 8 bases sitting between them. The CDR3 spans 14 residues. Here the CDR3 reads CASSQEGPADTQYF. The CDR3 DNA follows: TGTGCCAGCAGCCAAGAAGGGCCAGCAGATACGCAGTATTTT.

On this clonotype itself: This may arise from a read error, as a much more abundant clone is one base away. This sequence joins TRBV2 and TRBJ1-2; D uncertain. The V end lost 4 bases, the J end lost 4 bases, and 10 bases lay between the germline ends. The CDR3 contains 13 residues. The V gene's germline CDR1 is SNHLY and CDR2 FYNNEI. This CDR3 reads CASSGDGSYGYTF. The CDR3 DNA reads TGTGCCAGCAGTGGAGACGGAAGCTATGGCTACACCTTC.

This clonotype has a count of ten or more. The chain carries TRBV7-2 and TRBJ1-6; D unclear. CDR1 and CDR2 (germline): SGHTA, FQGNSA. This CDR3 spans 16 amino acids. V lost 5 bases, J lost 6 bases, and 17 bases lay in between. The CDR3 is CASSQQSPFFNSPLHF. The CDR3 nucleotides read TGTGCCAGCAGCCAACAGAGCCCATTCTTTAATTCACCCCTCCACTTT. The variable domain in full, completed from reference TRBV7-2 and TRBJ1-6, reads GAGVSQSPSNKVTEKGKDVELRCDPISGHTALYWYRQSLGQGLEFLIYFQGNSAPDKSGLPSDRFSAERTGGSVSTLTIQRTQQEDSAVYLCASSQQSPFFNSPLHFGNGTRLTVT.

This clonotype was recorded many times. The V and J genes are TRBV2 and TRBJ1-6, with a weak D call TRBD1 (6 bases). The CDR3 length is 15 residues. V was cut by 0 bases and J by 8 bases, with 11 bases left in between. The germline gives CDR1 SNHLY, CDR2 FYNNEI. Here the CDR3 DNA reads TGTGCCAGCAGTGAAGCGCTTACAGGGTATTCACCCCTCCACTTT. Its protein product is CASSEALTGYSPLHF.

In its sample, this clonotype was seen many times. J is TRBJ2-1 and V is TRBV14, with 13 positions matching TRBD2. This CDR3 is built from 19 residues. Germline CDR1 is SGHDN and CDR2 is FVKESK. V was clipped by 5 bases and J by 1 base; unmatched bases: 11. Here the CDR3 DNA reads TGTGCCAGCAGCGACCCGGGACTAGCGGGATTTAGGTCCTACAATGAGCAGTTCTTC. Its protein product is CASSDPGLAGFRSYNEQFF.

This clonotype appeared a few times. V usage is TRBV20-1 and J usage is TRBJ2-7, with 9 positions matching TRBD2. Germline V gene lookup returns CDR1 DFQATT and CDR2 SNEGSKA (reference sequence). The length of the CDR3 is 13 residues. Germline trimming cut 6 bases from V and 6 bases from J; bases unmatched to any gene: 9. DNA of the CDR3: TGCAGTGCCCCCGCGGGACTAGCTGCCGAGCAGTACTTC. This translates into CSAPAGLAAEQYF.

This clonotype was counted only a few times. CDR3 amino acids: CASSTGQGGSYNEQFF. CDR3 bases: TGTGCCAGCAGTACAGGACAGGGGGGCTCCTACAATGAGCAGTTCTTC. The chain recombines TRBV6-1 with TRBJ2-1; the match to TRBD1 covers 10 bases. The J segment lost 0 bases and the V segment lost 5 bases, leaving 4 bases of the junction unmatched. Germline V gene data show CDR1 as MNHNS and CDR2 as SASEGT. The CDR3 consists of 16 residues.